The next 23 T cell receptor beta chains were all read from a single sample in a study of shared clonotypes between healthy human individuals (TCRdb year 2020). To prepare the library, the immunoSEQ multiplex PCR assay was applied. In its TCRdb copy, this immuneACCESS table keeps in-frame sequences only and misses some clones. Where compared with another copy, unresolved V genes explain less than half of these, and the others have no known cause. Present in this sample are 2 million to 3 million clones, more than 85% of which were seen just once. Of the sample, approximately 0.37% is held by the ten largest clones. The sample comprised naive CD4+ T cells from PBMCs. Read against the paper, the sample's cell subset or site label means: CD45RA+ positively selected. These receptors all come from a man aged 18 to 30 in good health. Some clones in this sample may be carry-over from other donors' samples.

This clone was seen once. This chain uses TRBV28 with TRBJ1-2; maybe TRBD1 (5 bases). This CDR3 is built from 17 residues. The germline V gene encodes CDR1 MDHEN and CDR2 SYDVKM. The V end lost 6 bases, the J end lost 3 bases, and 23 bases lay between the germline ends. The CDR3 loop reads CASRPGTQAPKDYGYTF. The CDR3 bases are TGTGCCAGCAGACCCGGGACTCAGGCACCGAAGGACTATGGCTACACCTTC.

A note on this clone: The same CDR3 also results from other DNA sequences found in this sample. The genes are TRBV7-9 and TRBJ2-5; D is uncertain. V was pared by 1 base and J by 0 bases, with 9 bases between. This CDR3 region has 15 residues. Germline CDR1 and CDR2: SEHNR and FQNEAQ (reference sequence). The chain's CDR3 is CASSLGGRYQETQYF. DNA for the CDR3: TGTGCCAGCAGCTTAGGCGGACGGTACCAAGAGACCCAGTACTTC. The full variable domain, in which reference TRBV7-9 and TRBJ2-5 provide the parts outside the CDR3, is DTGVSQNPRHKITKRGQNVTFRCDPISEHNRLYWYRQTLGQGPEFLTYFQNEAQLEKSRLLSDRFSAERPKGSFSTLEIQRTEQGDSAMYLCASSLGGRYQETQYFGPGTRLLVL.

On this clone itself: This specimen includes other DNA sequences encoding the same CDR3. The chain carries TRBV5-4 and TRBJ2-5; D possibly corresponds to TRBD2 (5 bases). The CDR3 is 14 amino acids. CDR1 and CDR2 from the germline V gene are SGHNT and YYREEE (reference sequence). Trimming took off 0 bases at V and 5 bases at J, with 11 bases between the two ends. The CDR3 reads CASSLAVRGETQYF. CDR3 bases: TGTGCCAGCAGCTTGGCCGTCCGCGGGGAGACCCAGTACTTC.

Remarks on this clone: The same CDR3 arises from other DNA sequences in this sample as well. The chain employs TRBV9 and TRBJ2-2, with D possibly being TRBD2 (5 bases). Germline V gene lookup returns CDR1 SGDLS and CDR2 YYNGEE. The CDR3 runs to 15 residues. V lost 0 bases to trimming and J lost 2 bases, with 8 bases between them. In nucleotides, the CDR3 is TGTGCCAGCAGCGTAGACCCGGGAAACACCGGGGAGCTGTTTTTT. Amino acids: CASSVDPGNTGELFF.

The gene calls are TRBV7-2 and TRBJ2-7, with TRBD1 matching over 10 bases. CDR1 is SGHTA and CDR2 is FQGNSA in the germline V gene. The V and J ends lost 1 base and 0 bases, in that order; junction bases with no gene match: 12. This CDR3 spans 19 amino acids. The CDR3 protein is CASSLVGTGALRSSYEQYF. DNA of the CDR3: TGTGCCAGCAGCTTAGTTGGGACAGGGGCCCTAAGGAGCTCCTACGAGCAGTACTTC.

CDR3 region: CASSPAMEQYF. The CDR3, as DNA: TGTGCCAGCAGCCCTGCTATGGAGCAGTACTTC. The V and J genes are TRBV7-9 and TRBJ2-7; D unclear. Between the trimmed V and J ends, which lost 5 bases and 7 bases, there was a span of 9 bases. There are 11 residues in the CDR3. Per germline, CDR1 SEHNR and CDR2 FQNEAQ (reference sequence).

The chain uses TRBV7-9 and TRBJ1-4, with D unclear. The germline CDR1 and CDR2 sequences are SEHNR and FQNEAQ (reference sequence). Trimming left V 5 bases short and J 0 bases short, with 4 bases between. The length of the CDR3 is 13 residues. As DNA, the CDR3 is TGTGCCAGCAGCGGGGCAACTAATGAAAAACTGTTTTTT. Residues: CASSGATNEKLFF. Looking up the rest from reference TRBV7-9 and TRBJ1-4 gives the full variable domain: DTGVSQNPRHKITKRGQNVTFRCDPISEHNRLYWYRQTLGQGPEFLTYFQNEAQLEKSRLLSDRFSAERPKGSFSTLEIQRTEQGDSAMYLCASSGATNEKLFFGSGTQLSVL.

This sequence joins TRBV5-4 and TRBJ1-2; D is possibly TRBD1 (6 bases). V was trimmed by 0 bases and J by 4 bases, leaving 10 bases between them. The CDR3 is 14 amino acids. Germline loops: CDR1 SGHNT, CDR2 YYREEE (reference sequence). CDR3 DNA: TGTGCCAGCAGCTTGGATACGGGGGCCTATGGCTACACCTTC. This codes for CASSLDTGAYGYTF.

The chain employs TRBV5-1 and TRBJ1-4; D unclear. Germline assignment: CDR1 SGHRS and CDR2 YFSETQ. Deletions cut 4 bases from V and 8 bases from J, with 12 bases between. CDR3 length: 13 residues. For the CDR3, the DNA is TGCGCCAGCAGCGCCGGGAGCGAAGAAAAACTGTTTTTT. It is translated as CASSAGSEEKLFF.

This clone came up once. This chain connects TRBV2 to TRBJ2-5; TRBD2 is a possible D gene (6 bases). V shed 5 bases and J shed 4 bases, with 11 bases lying between them. CDR1 and CDR2 from the germline V gene are SNHLY and FYNNEI. The CDR3 covers 13 residues. The DNA of the CDR3 is TGTGCCAGCAGTCGGGACTCAGGAGAGACCCAGTACTTC. It encodes CASSRDSGETQYF.

The chain joins TRBV13 to TRBJ1-2; tentative D call: TRBD1 (5 bases). The germline V gene encodes CDR1 PRHDT and CDR2 FYEKMQ (reference sequence). V lost 8 bases, J lost 4 bases, and 17 bases lay in between. This CDR3 spans 14 amino acids. The CDR3 is CASRRQTDGYGYTF. DNA for the CDR3: TGTGCCAGCCGACGACAGACCGACGGCTATGGCTACACCTTC.

The CDR3 DNA follows: TGCGCCAGCACCTCAGGGCTAGCGGGCCTGGGTGAGCAGTTCTTC. Encoded protein: CASTSGLAGLGEQFF. This chain links TRBV5-1 with TRBJ2-1, with TRBD2 identical over 8 bases. From germline, CDR1 is SGHRS and CDR2 YFSETQ. V was clipped by 6 bases and J by 9 bases; unmatched bases: 14. This CDR3 spans 15 amino acids.

A word on this clone: Distinct nucleotide sequences in the sample also encode this CDR3. The chain combines TRBV7-2 with TRBJ2-2, with 7 bases that match TRBD1. Per germline, CDR1 SGHTA and CDR2 FQGNSA. V was pared by 5 bases and J by 1 base, with 4 bases of the junction left unmatched. The CDR3 runs 15 residues. CDR3 sequence reads: CASSPRTGNTGELFF. CDR3 in DNA: TGTGCCAGCAGCCCCAGGACAGGGAACACCGGGGAGCTGTTTTTT.

V is TRBV28 and J is TRBJ1-4, with D tentatively TRBD1 (5 bases). The CDR3 totals 15 residues. Trimming removed 3 bases from V and 8 bases from J, with 16 bases in between. In germline, CDR1 is MDHEN, CDR2 SYDVKM. This chain's CDR3 is CASSFPAGAGEKLFF. DNA for the CDR3: TGTGCCAGCAGTTTCCCAGCCGGGGCAGGGGAAAAACTGTTTTTT.

The chain employs TRBV15 and TRBJ2-3; 11 bases match TRBD2. The J segment lost 0 bases and the V segment lost 5 bases, leaving 1 base of the junction unmatched. This CDR3 has 15 residues. Germline V gene data show CDR1 as LNHNV and CDR2 as YYDKDF (reference sequence). DNA of the CDR3: TGTGCCACCAGCGGGACTAGCGGTAGCACAGATACGCAGTATTTT. Translation gives CATSGTSGSTDTQYF. Using reference TRBV15 and TRBJ2-3 for the parts outside the CDR3, the full variable domain is DAMVIQNPRYQVTQFGKPVTLSCSQTLNHNVMYWYQQKSSQAPKLLFHYYDKDFNNEADTPDNFQSRRPNTSFCFLDIRSPGLGDTAMYLCATSGTSGSTDTQYFGPGTRLTVL.

The chain has TRBV6-1 and TRBJ2-1, with no clear D. Trimming cost V 4 bases and J 3 bases, with 4 bases left between them. This CDR3 region has 12 residues. Germline CDR1 is MNHNS and CDR2 is SASEGT. The CDR3 reads CASSVIYNEQFF. The CDR3 coding sequence is TGTGCCAGCAGTGTAATCTACAATGAGCAGTTCTTC.

The chain combines TRBV11-2 with TRBJ1-1; 9 positions agree with TRBD1. The CDR3 has 14 residues. Trimming at V came to 3 bases and at J to 8 bases, leaving 7 bases not matched to a gene. Germline CDR1 SGHAT, CDR2 FQNNGV. The CDR3 loop reads CASSLDRGGSEAFF. In DNA, the CDR3 is TGTGCCAGCAGCTTGGACAGGGGAGGCTCAGAAGCTTTCTTT.

This rearrangement joins TRBV10-3 to TRBJ2-5; the D gene is possibly TRBD1 (5 bases). Deletions cut 4 bases from V and 1 base from J, with 10 bases between. Germline lookup yields CDR1 ENHRY and CDR2 SYGVKD. This CDR3 is built from 14 residues. The CDR3 DNA reads as TGTGCCATCAGTGGACAGTTAATCCAAGAGACCCAGTACTTC. Translated: CAISGQLIQETQYF.

The chain has TRBV5-4 and TRBJ1-2; D is undetermined. This CDR3 is built from 17 residues. Between the trimmed V and J ends, which lost 4 bases and 4 bases, there was a span of 23 bases. Germline assignment: CDR1 SGHNT and CDR2 YYREEE (reference sequence). The CDR3 region has the DNA TGTGCCAGCAGCCTACGTGCTTCGACCCATCGTACCTATGGCTACACCTTC. It translates to CASSLRASTHRTYGYTF.

CDR3 sequence (DNA): TGCAGCGTTATCGGACAGGGGGTAAATCAGCCCCAGCATTTT. Amino acids: CSVIGQGVNQPQHF. V gene TRBV29-1 combines with J gene TRBJ1-5; 10 nucleotides match TRBD1. Germline V gene data show CDR1 as SQVTM and CDR2 as ANQGSEA. The trim removed 5 bases at V and 4 bases at J, leaving 5 bases unmatched. This CDR3 spans 14 amino acids. The full variable domain, rest sourced from reference TRBV29-1 and TRBJ1-5, is SAVISQKPSRDICQRGTSLTIQCQVDSQVTMMFWYRQQPGQSLTLIATANQGSEATYESGFVIDKFPISRPNLTFSTLTVSNMSPEDSSIYLCSVIGQGVNQPQHFGDGTRLSIL.

The gene calls are TRBV19 and TRBJ2-1; the D gene could be TRBD1 or TRBD2 (5 bases each). CDR3 length: 13 amino acids. Trimming left V 6 bases short and J 6 bases short, with 12 bases between. CDR1 and CDR2 (germline): LNHDA, SQIVND (reference sequence). CDR3 sequence reads: CASSVLRGNEQFF. DNA for the CDR3: TGTGCCAGTAGCGTTCTGAGGGGCAATGAGCAGTTCTTC.

This clone was recorded once. V is TRBV11-1 and J is TRBJ1-1; unclear D gene. Germline V gives CDR1 SGHAT, CDR2 FQDESV (reference sequence). Trimming removed 1 base from V and 0 bases from J, with 9 bases in between. The CDR3 is made up of 15 amino acids. The CDR3 reads CASSLDNSVNTEAFF. The DNA for the CDR3 is TGTGCCAGCAGCTTAGACAACAGCGTGAACACTGAAGCTTTCTTT.

The J gene is TRBJ2-2, the V gene TRBV27; TRBD2 agrees at 13 bases. V trimming: 5 bases; J trimming: 4 bases; junction bases outside the gene matches: 7. The CDR3 sequence is 17 residues long. Germline CDR1 and CDR2: MNHEY and SMNVEV (reference sequence). The CDR3 loop is CASSQLAGGPVTGELFF. The CDR3 DNA sequence: TGTGCCAGCAGTCAACTAGCGGGAGGGCCGGTCACCGGGGAGCTGTTTTTT.